The TCR beta chain under discussion was sequenced for a study of shared clonotypes between healthy human individuals. General observations from the study: Clonotypes not shared had lower generation probabilities than those common to all four donors.

This CDR3 has 13 amino acids. The V end lost 3 bases, the J end lost 6 bases, and 12 bases lay between the germline ends. The germline CDR1 and CDR2 sequences are LGHNA and YSLEER. Method: immunoSEQ multiplex PCR; TCRdb's copy keeps in-frame clones and lacks some. The sample yields some 2.1 million clones, over 85% seen once. In regard to this clone: Its specificity is unknown.

This receptor was obtained from a man between 18 and 35 years old in good health. Source material: naive CD4+ T cells sorted from blood. Subset: CD45RA+ positively selected. The chain is built from TRBV4-3 and TRBJ2-7, with a tentative D call TRBD1 (5 bases). Here the CDR3 reads CASSQNTGSEQYF. The CDR3 DNA follows: TGCGCCAGCAGCCAGAATACAGGTTCCGAGCAGTACTTC.